This T cell receptor (beta chain) was captured in a study of blood T cell repertoires in COVID-19. Study context: PBMCs, B-cell-depleted T cells, or T cells provided the cDNA or gDNA that made up the material.

The length of the CDR3 is 14 residues. Germline V gene lookup returns CDR1 SNHLY and CDR2 FYNNEI. Unmatched junction bases numbered 8, after V lost 6 bases and J lost 3 bases. In this sample, this clone turned up once. Sequencing was performed with immunoSEQ multiplex PCR; in TCRdb, only in-frame clones are kept and a portion is missing. The repertoire has roughly 200,000 clones, just under 90% of them found once; the top ten carry less than 4%. Sequencing was performed on PBMCs or T cells enriched from blood (not recorded which). This TCR was sampled from a woman aged 30 to 39 with acute COVID-19. The V call is TRBV2, the J call TRBJ2-7; 7 bases are shared with TRBD1. The CDR3, as DNA: TGTGCCAGCAGCCTCCGGGACAGCTACTACGAGCAGTACTTC. Translation gives CASSLRDSYYEQYF.